One TCR beta chain is described in this entry. The antigen is not known. This sample is drawn from a study of T cell responses to AZD1222 COVID-19 vaccine. Points from the study as a whole: Close to half of all spike-specific TCRs reportedly target regions of the variants that are unmutated.

The germline V gene encodes CDR1 SGHTA and CDR2 FQGTGA. The V and J ends lost 5 bases and 6 bases respectively, with 14 bases between them. CDR3 length: 14 residues. Assay: immunoSEQ multiplex PCR; the TCRdb copy retains only in-frame clones and omits some. The data show 90,000 to 120,000 clones, approximately 86% seen once. The chain employs TRBV7-3 and TRBJ2-1; the D is unclear. This specimen was peripheral blood, taken on day 0 of AZD1222 vaccination. This receptor was identified in an adult in good health. CDR3 nucleotides: TGTGCCAGCAGCGAGTTTCCTAGGATCAATGAGCAGTTCTTC. Its protein product is CASSEFPRINEQFF. The full variable domain, completed using reference TRBV7-3 and TRBJ2-1, is GAGVSQTPSNKVTEKGKYVELRCDPISGHTALYWYRQSLGQGPEFLIYFQGTGAADDSGLPNDRFFAVRPEGSVSTLKIQRTERGDSAVYLCASSEFPRINEQFFGPGTRLTVL.